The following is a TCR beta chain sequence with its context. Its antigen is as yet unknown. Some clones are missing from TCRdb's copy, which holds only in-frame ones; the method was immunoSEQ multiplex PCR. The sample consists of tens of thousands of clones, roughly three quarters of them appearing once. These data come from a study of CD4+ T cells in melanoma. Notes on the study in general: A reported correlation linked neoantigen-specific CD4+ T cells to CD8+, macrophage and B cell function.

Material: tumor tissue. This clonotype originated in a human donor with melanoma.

Here the CDR3 DNA reads TGCGCCAGCAGCCCCCGGGACATTCCCTACGAGCAGTACTTC. This encodes CASSPRDIPYEQYF. This sequence joins TRBV5-1 and TRBJ2-7; TRBD1 is a possible D gene (6 bases). Trimming removed 4 bases from V and 2 bases from J, with 13 bases in between. This CDR3 is built from 14 residues. Germline lookup yields CDR1 SGHRS and CDR2 YFSETQ.